A selection of T cell receptor beta chains follows, all from one sample in a study of blood T cell repertoires in COVID-19. Assay used: immunoSEQ multiplex PCR; TCRdb lists only in-frame clones, some missing. Counted here are around 260,000 clones, more than 85% occurring once; the ten biggest clones make up roughly 2.3%. Sequencing input: peripheral blood. All receptors derive from a woman in her twenties or thirties with COVID-19, enrolled during active disease. Both conserved end residues are part of each CDR3. Fields, in order: V gene, D gene, J gene, CDR3 length, clone size, CDR3 protein, CDR3 DNA. A D gene is named only where the DNA matches it firmly. Where a row states a size, it is once, few, many or the class of an expanded clone; other rows omit it.

TRBV7-9	TRBD2	TRBJ2-1	16	NA	CASSHTGLAGGDEQFF	TGTGCCAGCAGCCACACGGGACTAGCGGGAGGTGATGAGCAGTTCTTC
TRBV15	TRBD1	TRBJ2-7	17	NA	CATSRETPGTGTYEQYF	TGTGCCACCAGCAGAGAAACCCCCGGGACAGGAACCTACGAGCAGTACTTC
TRBV7-9	NA	TRBJ2-7	14	once	CASSLAGSSYEQYF	TGTGCCAGCAGCCTAGCAGGGAGCTCCTACGAGCAGTACTTC
TRBV7-3	TRBD2	TRBJ2-1	16	NA	CASSFTGTSGYNEQFF	TGTGCCAGCAGTTTTACCGGGACTAGCGGGTACAATGAGCAGTTCTTC
TRBV28	TRBD1	TRBJ1-1	14	NA	CASSPTGQGPEAFF	TGTGCCAGCAGCCCAACGGGACAGGGACCTGAAGCTTTCTTT
TRBV9	NA	TRBJ2-7	14	NA	CASIWSGALREQYF	TGTGCCAGCATCTGGTCGGGAGCGTTACGGGAGCAGTACTTC
TRBV11-2	NA	TRBJ1-1	12	NA	CASSLEKSEAFF	TGTGCCAGCAGCTTAGAGAAGAGTGAAGCTTTCTTT
TRBV6-1	NA	TRBJ1-6	15	NA	CASSAATPDNSPLHF	TGTGCCAGCAGTGCAGCGACACCCGATAATTCACCCCTCCACTTT
TRBV11-1	NA	TRBJ2-1	16	NA	CASSARARVSYNEQFF	TGTGCCAGCAGCGCCCGCGCGCGGGTTTCCTACAATGAGCAGTTCTTC
TRBV7-9	NA	TRBJ1-4	15	few	CASSSKTGVNEKLFF	TGTGCCAGCAGCTCCAAAACAGGAGTTAATGAAAAACTGTTTTTT
TRBV6-5	TRBD2	TRBJ2-1	14	NA	CASSSGGDGNEQFF	TGTGCCAGCTCCTCGGGGGGGGACGGCAATGAGCAGTTCTTC
TRBV25-1	NA	TRBJ2-1	15	NA	CASSGREPPYNEQFF	TGTGCCAGCAGTGGCCGGGAACCTCCTTACAATGAGCAGTTCTTC
TRBV2	TRBD2	TRBJ2-1	15	NA	CATGGVGSPYNEQFF	TGTGCCACCGGGGGGGTTGGGAGCCCCTACAATGAGCAGTTCTTC
TRBV19	NA	TRBJ2-5	16	NA	CASSTLSGLGVETQYF	TGTGCCAGTAGTACCCTCTCGGGACTCGGTGTTGAGACCCAGTACTTC
TRBV13	NA	TRBJ1-1	13	NA	CASRGRSATEAFF	TGTGCCAGCAGGGGGAGGTCGGCTACTGAAGCTTTCTTT
TRBV30	TRBD1	TRBJ2-1	17	NA	CAWTGTGGSLAYNEQFF	TGTGCCTGGACCGGGACAGGGGGCTCTCTAGCCTACAATGAGCAGTTCTTC
TRBV19	NA	TRBJ1-1	15	NA	CASSGTSGAWTEAFF	TGTGCCAGTAGTGGTACGTCAGGGGCGTGGACTGAAGCTTTCTTT
TRBV2	TRBD2	TRBJ2-3	15	NA	CASSGTSGNTDTQYF	TGTGCCAGCAGCGGGACTAGCGGGAACACAGATACGCAGTATTTT
TRBV11-2	NA	TRBJ2-2	17	NA	CASSWQGGRESTGELFF	TGTGCCAGCAGCTGGCAAGGGGGCCGGGAGAGCACCGGGGAGCTGTTTTTT
TRBV7-2	TRBD1	TRBJ2-3	16	NA	CASSSPPGQHTDTQYF	TGTGCCAGCAGCTCCCCCCCGGGACAGCACACAGATACGCAGTATTTT
TRBV5-1	NA	TRBJ1-2	15	NA	CASSAQGSPNYGYTF	TGCGCCAGCAGCGCACAGGGTTCTCCTAACTATGGCTACACCTTC
TRBV10-3	TRBD1	TRBJ1-4	15	NA	CAISAHGTGNEKLFF	TGTGCCATCAGTGCTCACGGGACAGGGAATGAAAAACTGTTTTTT
TRBV2	NA	TRBJ1-2	13	NA	CASSDQGNYGYTF	TGTGCCAGCAGTGATCAGGGGAACTATGGCTACACCTTC
TRBV5-1	NA	TRBJ2-1	13	NA	CASSLGRGYEQFF	TGCGCCAGCAGCTTGGGAAGGGGCTATGAGCAGTTCTTC
TRBV6-5	NA	TRBJ2-7	13	NA	CASSPAVAYEQYF	TGTGCCAGCAGCCCGGCGGTGGCCTACGAGCAGTACTTC
TRBV7-2	NA	TRBJ1-2	13	NA	CASSLYRNYGYTF	TGTGCCAGCAGCTTATACAGAAACTATGGCTACACCTTC
TRBV10-3	TRBD2	TRBJ2-1	18	NA	CAISGVGFSGTRSNEQFF	TGTGCCATCAGTGGTGTTGGATTCTCCGGGACTAGGTCCAATGAGCAGTTCTTC
TRBV19	TRBD1	TRBJ2-3	17	NA	CASSPLGTALSTDTQYF	TGTGCCAGTAGTCCTCTGGGGACAGCTTTAAGCACAGATACGCAGTATTTT
TRBV5-6	NA	TRBJ2-7	15	NA	CASSSSGTPSYEQYF	TGTGCCAGCAGCTCCTCCGGGACACCTTCTTACGAGCAGTACTTC
TRBV18	NA	TRBJ1-1	14	NA	CASSLQGGNTEAFF	TGTGCCAGCTCTCTTCAGGGTGGGAACACTGAAGCTTTCTTT
TRBV7-9	NA	TRBJ2-1	13	NA	CASSFRGIHEQFF	TGTGCCAGCAGCTTCAGGGGAATCCATGAGCAGTTCTTC
TRBV7-9	NA	TRBJ1-1	14	NA	CASTYGQQSTEAFF	TGTGCCAGCACTTACGGACAGCAGTCTACTGAAGCTTTCTTT
TRBV1	NA	TRBJ2-7	14	NA	CTSIMGSSWDEQYF	TGCACCAGCATAATGGGTAGCTCTTGGGACGAGCAGTACTTC
TRBV5-1	TRBD1	TRBJ1-1	16	NA	CASSSGQGAPSTEAFF	TGCGCCAGCAGCTCGGGACAGGGGGCGCCGAGCACTGAAGCTTTCTTT
TRBV7-7	TRBD2	TRBJ2-7	13	NA	CASSLREEDEQYF	TGTGCCAGCAGCTTACGGGAGGAGGACGAGCAGTACTTC
TRBV6-4	TRBD1	TRBJ1-5	15	NA	CASIGQGAEGQPQHF	TGTGCCAGCATCGGACAGGGGGCGGAGGGTCAGCCCCAGCATTTT
TRBV7-6	TRBD1	TRBJ1-3	15	NA	CASSLNSRGRNTIYF	TGTGCCAGCAGCTTAAACTCCAGGGGGCGAAACACCATATATTTT
TRBV30	NA	TRBJ1-2	19	NA	CAWSVPGNVVLRGNYGYTF	TGTGCCTGGAGTGTACCAGGGAACGTGGTTTTAAGGGGTAACTATGGCTACACCTTC